These T cell receptor beta chains were read from a single sample in a study of CD8 T cells in ankylosing spondylitis. Each CDR3 protein is one row after TCRdb ran MiXCR on the 5' RACE reads. The sample shows about 400,000 distinct CDR3 sequences, roughly 22% of them seen only once. The material sequenced was blood, either unsorted or a sorted T cell fraction (not recorded which). The receptors derive from a male donor with ankylosing spondylitis or in good health (not recorded which). CDR3s include the opening cysteine and the closing phenylalanine or tryptophan. D genes are given only for firm matches.

CDR3 protein	D gene	CDR3 length	J gene	V gene
CASSEGAGQLSYEQYF	-	16	TRBJ2-7	TRBV2
CASSPRDRPNYGYTF	TRBD1	15	TRBJ1-2	TRBV12-3/TRBV12-4
CASRYPGTSGGKYNEQFF	TRBD2	18	TRBJ2-1	TRBV12-3/TRBV12-4
CASSVEQSAKNIQYF	-	15	TRBJ2-4	TRBV9
CASSSRVAGEQETQYF	TRBD2	16	TRBJ2-5	TRBV4-1
CSEGAADTQYF	TRBD1	11	TRBJ2-3	TRBV29-1
CASSYDPGPTAGELFF	-	16	TRBJ2-2	TRBV27
CASSQVWTTQETQYF	-	15	TRBJ2-5	TRBV4-1
CATSRGAGPSQETQYF	-	16	TRBJ2-5	TRBV15
CASSLGAGGISYEQYF	TRBD1	16	TRBJ2-7	TRBV7-8
CASSQGRTGTYEQYF	TRBD1	15	TRBJ2-7	TRBV4-1
CASSRDAATGELFF	-	14	TRBJ2-2	TRBV12-3/TRBV12-4
CASSLRDSQETQYF	TRBD1	14	TRBJ2-5	TRBV5-4
CASSPGRGGEQYF	-	13	TRBJ2-7	TRBV12-3/TRBV12-4
CSVEEWRQAITDTQYF	-	16	TRBJ2-3	TRBV29-1
CSVVLRDSTDTQYF	-	14	TRBJ2-3	TRBV29-1
CASSRPGSGEYGYTF	-	15	TRBJ1-2	TRBV7-2
CASSLVPSYNSPLHF	-	15	TRBJ1-6	TRBV11-2
CASSLYVSTDTQYF	-	14	TRBJ2-3	TRBV5-8
CASSSGTAQNIQYF	TRBD1	14	TRBJ2-4	TRBV27
CSVAGGTGPLGETQYF	-	16	TRBJ2-5	TRBV29-1
CSATHYDGQDNEQFF	-	15	TRBJ2-1	TRBV20-1
CSARDWALEQYF	-	12	TRBJ2-7	TRBV20-1
CASSDRDRPDEQYF	TRBD1	14	TRBJ2-7	TRBV4-1
CASSLIRGGSDTQYF	-	15	TRBJ2-3	TRBV7-9
CASSRPRVQISDTDTQYF	-	18	TRBJ2-3	TRBV11-1
CASSLYRTSGTGELFF	TRBD2	16	TRBJ2-2	TRBV11-2
CASSLHVLSGANVLTF	-	16	TRBJ2-6	TRBV7-9
CASSYGTGSEQYF	TRBD1	13	TRBJ2-7	TRBV27
CASSHPNSPGSGGTYNEQFF	TRBD2	20	TRBJ2-1	TRBV4-1
CSASSGWRGGYEQYF	TRBD2	15	TRBJ2-7	TRBV20-1
CASRTGLELFF	TRBD1	11	TRBJ2-2	TRBV12-3/TRBV12-4
CAWSRGAGTDTQYF	-	14	TRBJ2-3	TRBV30
CSARDLLADSTDTQYF	TRBD2	16	TRBJ2-3	TRBV20-1
CSAAGLEGYEQYF	TRBD2	13	TRBJ2-7	TRBV20-1
CASSLLLTSGEGEQFF	TRBD2	16	TRBJ2-1	TRBV7-2
CASSQGDRGSETQYF	TRBD1	15	TRBJ2-5	TRBV4-1
CASSSSWQDQETQYF	-	15	TRBJ2-5	TRBV12-3/TRBV12-4